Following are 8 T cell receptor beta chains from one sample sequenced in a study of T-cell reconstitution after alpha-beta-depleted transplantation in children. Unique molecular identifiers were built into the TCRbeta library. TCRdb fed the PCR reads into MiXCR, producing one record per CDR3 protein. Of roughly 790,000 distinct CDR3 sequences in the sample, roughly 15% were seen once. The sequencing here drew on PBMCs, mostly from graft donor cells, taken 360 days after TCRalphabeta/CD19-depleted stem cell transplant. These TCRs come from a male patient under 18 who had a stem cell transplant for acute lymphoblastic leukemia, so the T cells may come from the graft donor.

The CDR3: CAFCPTAGLPFTNEKLFF. The CDR3 DNA reads as TGTGCCTTCTGTCCTACGGCCGGACTCCCCTTTACTAATGAAAAACTGTTTTTT. V and J are TRBV7-3 and TRBJ1-4, with D uncertain. The CDR3 has 18 residues. The ends were cut back, 11 bases at V and 2 bases at J, with 27 bases in the middle. Germline assignment: CDR1 SGHTA and CDR2 FQGTGA.

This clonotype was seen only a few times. The CDR3 nucleotides read TGCGCCAGCAGCCAAGTAAGCCTCGGGGCGGGCGGGACAGATACGCAGTATTTT. Translated, it gives CASSQVSLGAGGTDTQYF. The gene calls are TRBV4-1 and TRBJ2-3; D is tentatively TRBD1 or TRBD2 (5 bases each). CDR3 size: 18 residues. Germline assignment: CDR1 MGHRA and CDR2 YSYEKL. Trimming cost V 1 base and J 3 bases, with 20 bases left between them.

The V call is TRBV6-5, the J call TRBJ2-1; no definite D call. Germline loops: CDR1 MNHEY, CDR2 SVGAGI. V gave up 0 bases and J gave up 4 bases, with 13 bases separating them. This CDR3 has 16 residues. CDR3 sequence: CASSYSSLGLYNEQFF. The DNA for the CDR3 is TGTGCCAGCAGTTACTCGTCACTTGGATTATACAATGAGCAGTTCTTC.

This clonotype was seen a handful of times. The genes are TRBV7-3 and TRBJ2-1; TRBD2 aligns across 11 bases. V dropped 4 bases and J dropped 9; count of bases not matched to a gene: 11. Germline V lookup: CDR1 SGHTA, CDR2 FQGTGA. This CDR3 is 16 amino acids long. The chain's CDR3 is CASSSTSGRTFTEQFF. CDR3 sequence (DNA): TGTGCCAGCAGCTCTACTAGCGGGAGAACATTTACTGAGCAGTTCTTC.

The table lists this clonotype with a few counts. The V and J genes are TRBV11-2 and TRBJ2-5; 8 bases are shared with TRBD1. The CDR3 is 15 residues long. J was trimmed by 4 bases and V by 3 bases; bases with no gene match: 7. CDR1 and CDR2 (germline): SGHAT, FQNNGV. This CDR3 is CASSLSGGAGETQYF. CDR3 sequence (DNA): TGTGCCAGCAGCTTGTCAGGGGGCGCAGGAGAGACCCAGTACTTC.

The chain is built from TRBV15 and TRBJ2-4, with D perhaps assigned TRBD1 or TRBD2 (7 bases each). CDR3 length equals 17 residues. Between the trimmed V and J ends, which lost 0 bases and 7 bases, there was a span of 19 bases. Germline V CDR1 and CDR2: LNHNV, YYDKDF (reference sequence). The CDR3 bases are TGTGCCACCAGCAGAGATCGAGGCAGGGGGGGGATGAACATTCAGTACTTC. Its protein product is CATSRDRGRGGMNIQYF.

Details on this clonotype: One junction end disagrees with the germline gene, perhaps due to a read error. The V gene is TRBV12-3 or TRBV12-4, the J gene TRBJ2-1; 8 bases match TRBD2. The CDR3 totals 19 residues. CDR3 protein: CTSSFPLGAGASSYNEQFF. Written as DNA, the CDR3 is TGTACCAGCAGTTTCCCCCTCGGAGCGGGGGCGAGCTCCTACAATGAGCAGTTCTTC.

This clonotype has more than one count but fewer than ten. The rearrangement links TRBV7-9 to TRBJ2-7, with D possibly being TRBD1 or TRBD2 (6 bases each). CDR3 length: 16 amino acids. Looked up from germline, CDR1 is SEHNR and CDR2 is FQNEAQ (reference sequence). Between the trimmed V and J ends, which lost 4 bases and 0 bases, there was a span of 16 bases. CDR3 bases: TGTGCCAGCAGCTCATACGGGGGCTCCAGCTCCTACGAGCAGTACTTC. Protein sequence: CASSSYGGSSSYEQYF. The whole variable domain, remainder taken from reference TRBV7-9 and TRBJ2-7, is DTGVSQNPRHKITKRGQNVTFRCDPISEHNRLYWYRQTLGQGPEFLTYFQNEAQLEKSRLLSDRFSAERPKGSFSTLEIQRTEQGDSAMYLCASSSYGGSSSYEQYFGPGTRLTVT.